This T cell receptor (beta chain) is drawn from a study of blood T cells in healthy people across ages. PCR was performed a second time for roughly 7 to 12 cycles using a sample-barcoded 5' primer and a J-beta primer mix. TCRdb analysed the 5' RACE reads with MiXCR anew, one entry per CDR3 protein. The sample lists about 830,000 distinct CDR3 sequences; under 80% were seen once. Trimming took 4 bases from V and 4 from J; bases not matched to a gene: 4. CDR1 is MGHRA, CDR2 YSYEKL, per germline. The length of the CDR3 is 16 residues. The chain is built from TRBV4-1 and TRBJ2-3; 14 bases are shared with TRBD2. The source of this sequence is a man aged 25-45 years in good health. Sequenced: blood. This chain's CDR3 is CASSRKTSGGADTQYF. The CDR3 DNA follows: TGCGCCAGCAGCCGAAAGACTAGCGGGGGGGCAGATACGCAGTATTTT.